The 32 T cell receptor beta chains given below trace back to one sample, sequenced in a study of T cell responses to AZD1222 COVID-19 vaccine. Produced via immunoSEQ multiplex PCR; TCRdb's table is partial and in-frame only. Counted here are 150,000 to 200,000 clones, around 94% occurring once; the ten biggest clones make up roughly 5%. The input for sequencing was peripheral blood, taken 28 days after the second AZD1222 dose. Receptors originate from an adult who received the AZD1222 COVID-19 vaccine.

The rearrangement joins TRBV7-9 to TRBJ2-1; D is uncertain. This CDR3 comprises 14 residues. Germline lookup yields CDR1 SEHNR and CDR2 FQNEAQ (reference sequence). Deletions cut 5 bases from V and 7 bases from J, with 15 bases between. CDR3 sequence reads: CASSSLSSGNEQFF. CDR3 DNA sequence: TGTGCCAGCAGCAGTCTCTCCTCTGGAAATGAGCAGTTCTTC.

This sequence joins TRBV7-9 and TRBJ1-4; D is undetermined. From germline, CDR1 is SEHNR and CDR2 FQNEAQ (reference sequence). The CDR3 sequence is 14 residues long. V was clipped by 2 bases and J by 7 bases, with 11 bases between them. For the CDR3, the DNA is TGTGCCAGCAGCTTATCTGGAGTCTTTGAAAAACTGTTTTTT. This translates into CASSLSGVFEKLFF.

V and J are TRBV7-2 and TRBJ2-5, with D perhaps TRBD1 (6 bases). The CDR3 runs 15 residues. The V gene's germline CDR1 is SGHTA and CDR2 FQGNSA. Trimming took off 1 base at V and 4 bases at J, with 13 bases between the two ends. CDR3 loop: CASSLDSRGIETQYF. CDR3 coding DNA: TGTGCCAGCAGCTTAGACAGTAGGGGGATAGAGACCCAGTACTTC.

The V and J genes are TRBV29-1 and TRBJ1-2; no reliable D call. Germline V lookup: CDR1 SQVTM, CDR2 ANQGSEA. Trimming took 6 bases from V and 6 from J, leaving 14 bases between them. The CDR3 sequence is 12 residues long. CDR3: CSVRAWEDGYTF. CDR3 coding DNA: TGCAGCGTCCGGGCGTGGGAGGATGGCTACACCTTC.

The chain has TRBV12-3 or TRBV12-4 and TRBJ1-3, with no clear D. The CDR3 sequence is 11 residues long. Trimming cost V 1 base and J 5 bases, with 0 bases left between them. CDR3 coding DNA: TGTGCCAGCAGTTTAGGAAACACCATATATTTT. This encodes CASSLGNTIYF.

V and J are TRBV2 and TRBJ2-5, with 7 bases identical to TRBD1. V was clipped by 6 bases and J by 7 bases; unmatched bases: 11. The CDR3 is 14 amino acids. The germline gives CDR1 SNHLY, CDR2 FYNNEI. In DNA form, the CDR3 reads TGTGCCAGCAGCCCGACAGGGTCTGGTCGGACCCAGTACTTC. As protein: CASSPTGSGRTQYF.

For the CDR3, the DNA is TGTGCCACCAGTGATCACAACCTTCCCGGGACAGAAAGCAATCAGCCCCAGCATTTT. It translates to CATSDHNLPGTESNQPQHF. The V gene is TRBV24-1, the J gene TRBJ1-5; 7 bases align to TRBD1. CDR1 and CDR2 from the germline V gene are KGHDR and SFDVKD. V was pared by 3 bases and J by 1 base, with 14 bases of the junction left unmatched. The CDR3 extends over 19 amino acids.

V gene TRBV18 combines with J gene TRBJ2-3, with 7 bases matching TRBD2. The CDR3 covers 16 residues. V was pared by 1 base and J by 4 bases, with 8 bases of the junction left unmatched. Germline V gives CDR1 KGHSH, CDR2 LQKENI. The CDR3 DNA follows: TGTGCCAGCTCACCACGAGTTGCGGGAGATTCAGATACGCAGTATTTT. This sequence encodes CASSPRVAGDSDTQYF. The variable domain in full, with the rest retrieved from reference TRBV18 and TRBJ2-3, is NAGVMQNPRHLVRRRGQEARLRCSPMKGHSHVYWYRQLPEEGLKFMVYLQKENIIDESGMPKERFSAEFPKEGPSILRIQQVVRGDSAAYFCASSPRVAGDSDTQYFGPGTRLTVL.

V gene TRBV28 combines with J gene TRBJ2-1; TRBD2 matches 7 bases. This CDR3 is built from 14 residues. In germline, CDR1 is MDHEN, CDR2 SYDVKM. The junction had 8 bases not matched to a gene; V was cut back by 4 bases and J by 8 bases. The CDR3 DNA follows: TGTGCCAGCAGTTCACCGGGACTAAAGGATGAGCAGTTCTTC. Translating it yields CASSSPGLKDEQFF.

J is TRBJ1-2 and V is TRBV7-9; the D is unclear. Germline V CDR1 and CDR2: SEHNR, FQNEAQ (reference sequence). The CDR3 spans 12 residues. V lost 8 bases to trimming and J lost 8 bases, with 15 bases between them. CDR3: CASVSSAWGYTF. DNA for the CDR3: TGTGCCAGCGTAAGCAGCGCCTGGGGCTACACCTTC.

The chain joins TRBV19 to TRBJ1-1; D remains unclear. Looked up from germline, CDR1 is LNHDA and CDR2 is SQIVND (reference sequence). This CDR3 spans 15 amino acids. The V end lost 2 bases, the J end lost 4 bases, and 14 bases lay between the germline ends. The chain's CDR3 is CASSIRREVLTEAFF. CDR3 sequence (DNA): TGTGCCAGTAGTATAAGGAGGGAGGTCCTCACTGAAGCTTTCTTT. The full variable domain, in which reference TRBV19 and TRBJ1-1 provide the parts outside the CDR3, is DGGITQSPKYLFRKEGQNVTLSCEQNLNHDAMYWYRQDPGQGLRLIYYSQIVNDFQKGDIAEGYSVSREKKESFPLTVTSAQKNPTAFYLCASSIRREVLTEAFFGQGTRLTVV.

This sequence joins TRBV11-2 and TRBJ2-7; possible D gene TRBD2, 6 bases. Germline CDR1 reads SGHAT; CDR2 reads FQNNGV. The CDR3 is made up of 13 amino acids. Trimming cost V 5 bases and J 7 bases, with 15 bases left between them. The CDR3 sequence: CASSQGFAGEQYF. The CDR3 nucleotides read TGTGCCAGCAGCCAAGGCTTCGCGGGAGAGCAGTACTTC.

The chain couples TRBV27 to TRBJ2-4; D not resolved. CDR1 is MNHEY and CDR2 is SMNVEV in the germline V gene (reference sequence). The V end was cut by 0 bases, the J end by 2 bases, with 2 bases between. CDR3 length: 13 residues. The CDR3 is CASSLSTKNIQYF. The DNA for the CDR3 is TGTGCCAGCAGTTTATCGACCAAAAACATTCAGTACTTC.

The chain couples TRBV9 to TRBJ1-1; D is unclear. This CDR3 region has 15 residues. V lost 0 bases to trimming and J lost 1 base, with 10 bases between them. Germline V CDR1 and CDR2: SGDLS, YYNGEE. The CDR3 DNA reads TGTGCCAGCAGCGTAGGTCCCGGCGGGAACACTGAAGCTTTCTTT. Its translation is CASSVGPGGNTEAFF.

The chain uses TRBV7-2 and TRBJ2-1; 7 bases line up with TRBD2. Germline CDR1 reads SGHTA; CDR2 reads FQGNSA. Trimming at V came to 7 bases and at J to 0 bases, leaving 3 bases not matched to a gene. The CDR3 covers 14 residues. The CDR3 DNA sequence: TGTGCCAGCAACAGCGGGATCTCCTACAATGAGCAGTTCTTC. As protein: CASNSGISYNEQFF. The full variable domain, its missing parts supplied by reference TRBV7-2 and TRBJ2-1, is GAGVSQSPSNKVTEKGKDVELRCDPISGHTALYWYRQSLGQGLEFLIYFQGNSAPDKSGLPSDRFSAERTGGSVSTLTIQRTQQEDSAVYLCASNSGISYNEQFFGPGTRLTVL.

The CDR3 region has the DNA TGCGCCAGCAGCCCCTTAGCGGGGGTCAACAATGAGCAGTTCTTC. Protein sequence: CASSPLAGVNNEQFF. The chain has TRBV4-3 and TRBJ2-1, with 9 positions matching TRBD2. Germline V gene sequence: CDR1 LGHNA, CDR2 YSLEER. CDR3 length: 15 residues. After removal of 4 bases from V and 5 bases from J, the junction contained 6 bases not matched to a gene.

The rearrangement joins TRBV19 to TRBJ1-5; D uncertain. The V gene's germline CDR1 is LNHDA and CDR2 SQIVND (reference sequence). This CDR3 has 13 amino acids. Trimming cost V 11 bases and J 4 bases, with 15 bases left between them. Written as DNA, the CDR3 is TGTGCCGTAAATAACGGCGGTAATCAGCCCCAGCATTTT. Protein: CAVNNGGNQPQHF.

The chain employs TRBV11-2 and TRBJ1-2; tentatively, D is TRBD1 (6 bases). The CDR3 runs 13 residues. The germline gives CDR1 SGHAT, CDR2 FQNNGV. V was shortened by 7 bases and J by 8 bases, with 17 bases between the two germline ends. The CDR3 protein is CASTSRGTVGYTF. As DNA, the CDR3 is TGTGCCAGCACCAGCAGGGGTACAGTCGGCTACACCTTC. The full variable domain, its missing parts supplied by reference TRBV11-2 and TRBJ1-2, is EAGVAQSPRYKIIEKRQSVAFWCNPISGHATLYWYQQILGQGPKLLIQFQNNGVVDDSQLPKDRFSAERLKGVDSTLKIQPAKLEDSAVYLCASTSRGTVGYTFGSGTRLTVV.

This sequence joins TRBV9 and TRBJ2-3; D call uncertain. This CDR3 has 14 amino acids. CDR1 and CDR2 (germline): SGDLS, YYNGEE. V lost 1 base and J 0 bases, leaving 6 bases between the germline ends. CDR3 coding DNA: TGTGCCAGCAGCGTATCTCCTAGCACAGATACGCAGTATTTT. Encoded protein: CASSVSPSTDTQYF.

The chain has TRBV6-2 or TRBV6-3 and TRBJ1-4; D is unclear. The CDR3 is 15 residues long. Trimming left V 5 bases short and J 0 bases short, with 10 bases between. Germline V lookup: CDR1 MNHEY, CDR2 SVGEGT. CDR3 loop: CASSRLSPTNEKLFF. The CDR3 DNA reads as TGTGCCAGCAGTCGCCTGTCTCCAACTAATGAAAAACTGTTTTTT.

This chain joins TRBV30 and TRBJ2-2, with D possibly matching TRBD2 (5 bases). Germline lookup yields CDR1 GTSNPN and CDR2 SVGIG (reference sequence). Trimming removed 2 bases from V and 6 bases from J, with 31 bases in between. The CDR3 length is 20 residues. The CDR3 spells CAWSFPRTQLGYGRSGELFF. For the CDR3, the DNA is TGTGCCTGGAGTTTTCCCAGGACTCAACTGGGTTATGGGCGGTCCGGGGAGCTGTTTTTT.

The chain couples TRBV4-3 to TRBJ1-1; maybe TRBD1 (5 bases). V lost 4 bases, J lost 6 bases, and 18 bases lay in between. The CDR3 has 15 residues. The germline gives CDR1 LGHNA, CDR2 YSLEER. As DNA, the CDR3 is TGCGCCAGCAGCCGTGGGCAGGGCATCGCCCCTGAAGCTTTCTTT. This gives the protein CASSRGQGIAPEAFF.

On this clone itself: The sample holds other DNA sequences that translate to the same CDR3. The chain recombines TRBV9 with TRBJ2-7, with a possible D match to TRBD2 (6 bases). The CDR3 is 15 residues long. Germline assignment: CDR1 SGDLS and CDR2 YYNGEE. Deletions cut 2 bases from V and 4 bases from J, with 16 bases between. The CDR3 bases are TGTGCCAGCAGCGTTAGCGGAACTTCCGGGTACGAGCAGTACTTC. It is translated as CASSVSGTSGYEQYF.

V gene TRBV6-6 combines with J gene TRBJ1-1; 7 nucleotides align to TRBD1. The germline CDR1 and CDR2 sequences are MNHNY and SVGAGI (reference sequence). CDR3 length equals 14 residues. V lost 6 bases and J lost 7; bases outside the gene matches: 11. DNA for the CDR3: TGTGCCAGCAGCCCGGCAGGGGGGGGCTTTGAAGCTTTCTTT. Its protein is CASSPAGGGFEAFF.

The V and J genes are TRBV19 and TRBJ1-1; 10 bases fit TRBD1. This CDR3 is 21 amino acids long. In germline, CDR1 is LNHDA, CDR2 SQIVND (reference sequence). V shed 4 bases, J shed 0 bases, and the junction held 20 bases outside the gene matches. The CDR3 nucleotides read TGTGCCAGTAGTACTCCATCCGGGACAGGGGCACCGGTGGGGATGAACACTGAAGCTTTCTTT. This sequence encodes CASSTPSGTGAPVGMNTEAFF.

This sequence joins TRBV3-1 (or the pseudogene TRBV3-2) and TRBJ2-1; 8 bases align to TRBD2. The ends lost 4 bases at V and 0 bases at J; junction bases unmatched: 2. CDR3 length: 15 residues. CDR1 LGHDT and CDR2 YNNKEL come from the germline V gene (reference sequence). Here the CDR3 DNA reads TGTGCCAGCAGCCTAGCGGGGAGCTCCTACAATGAGCAGTTCTTC. This gives the protein CASSLAGSSYNEQFF.

J is TRBJ2-7 and V is TRBV18; TRBD1 matches 7 bases. This CDR3 has 11 residues. Germline assignment: CDR1 KGHSH and CDR2 LQKENI. The V gene end was trimmed by 5 bases and the J gene end by 7 bases; junction bases not matched to a gene: 2. The DNA of the CDR3 is TGTGCCAGCTCATCCAGGGGGGAGCAGTACTTC. Translation gives CASSSRGEQYF.

The chain recombines TRBV6-2 or TRBV6-3 with TRBJ2-5, with D uncertain. CDR3 length equals 14 residues. The V end was cut by 6 bases, the J end by 1 base, with 12 bases between. CDR1 and CDR2 from the germline V gene are MNHEY and SVGEGT. The CDR3 reads CASSLATSQETQYF. CDR3 DNA: TGTGCCAGCAGCCTGGCGACATCCCAAGAGACCCAGTACTTC.

The rearrangement uses TRBV5-5 and TRBJ2-7; TRBD2 matches at 8 bases. Germline CDR1 SGHKS, CDR2 YYEKEE (reference sequence). The J segment lost 6 bases and the V segment lost 4 bases, leaving 9 bases of the junction unmatched. CDR3 length: 14 amino acids. The chain's CDR3 is CASSATSGRSEQYF. The CDR3, as DNA: TGTGCCAGCAGCGCTACTAGCGGCCGTTCCGAGCAGTACTTC.

The chain has TRBV9 and TRBJ1-2; D call uncertain. V was trimmed by 4 bases and J by 4 bases, leaving 17 bases between them. Germline CDR1 and CDR2: SGDLS and YYNGEE. This CDR3 region has 15 residues. CDR3 sequence: CASSPRPGEGYGYTF. The CDR3 coding sequence is TGTGCCAGCAGCCCAAGACCCGGGGAGGGCTATGGCTACACCTTC. The full variable domain, rest sourced from reference TRBV9 and TRBJ1-2, is DSGVTQTPKHLITATGQRVTLRCSPRSGDLSVYWYQQSLDQGLQFLIQYYNGEERAKGNILERFSAQQFPDLHSELNLSSLELGDSALYFCASSPRPGEGYGYTFGSGTRLTVV.

J is TRBJ2-3 and V is TRBV7-6, with 13 bases aligning to TRBD2. The CDR3 loop spans 17 amino acids. V was clipped by 1 base and J by 4 bases; unmatched bases: 5. The germline CDR1 and CDR2 sequences are SGHVS and FNYEAQ. In DNA form, the CDR3 reads TGTGCCAGCAGCTTAGGAGCACTAGCGGGGGGGGCAGATACGCAGTATTTT. Protein: CASSLGALAGGADTQYF. Using reference TRBV7-6 and TRBJ2-3 for the parts outside the CDR3, the full variable domain is GAGVSQSPRYKVTKRGQDVALRCDPISGHVSLYWYRQALGQGPEFLTYFNYEAQQDKSGLPNDRFSAERPEGSISTLTIQRTEQRDSAMYRCASSLGALAGGADTQYFGPGTRLTVL.

The rearrangement links TRBV4-1 to TRBJ2-2; 7 bases fit TRBD1. The germline V gene has CDR1 MGHRA and CDR2 YSYEKL. This CDR3 contains 15 residues. The V segment lost 2 bases and the J segment 4 bases; nucleotides outside the gene matches: 4. CDR3 coding DNA: TGCGCCAGCAGCCAACCGGGACAGTCCACCGGGGAGCTGTTTTTT. The encoded protein is CASSQPGQSTGELFF.